Following are 18 T cell receptor beta chains from one sample sequenced in a study of T-cell memory formation after mild COVID-19. From the 5' RACE reads, TCRdb called clonotypes with MiXCR, one entry per CDR3 protein. Among 350,000 to 500,000 distinct CDR3 sequences, about 20% were seen once, and the ten largest hold 20% to 25%. Sequenced: PBMCs or a T cell subset sorted from them (not recorded which). All receptors derive from a man aged 18 to 29 who had mild COVID-19 (a few samples of this study predate the infection). Cell type and time point are not known.

This chain uses TRBV19 with TRBJ2-3; 7 nucleotides align to TRBD1. Per germline, CDR1 LNHDA and CDR2 SQIVND (reference sequence). This CDR3 is built from 15 residues. J gave up 1 base and V 6 bases, and 7 bases lay outside the gene matches. The CDR3 spells CASRGPGTGTDTQYF. The CDR3 region has the DNA TGTGCCAGTAGAGGTCCCGGGACAGGCACAGATACGCAGTATTTT.

This clonotype was picked up a small number of times. In nucleotides, the CDR3 is TGTGCCAGCAGCTCAGAAAGGGCAGCGGCGTTATATGGCTACACCTTC. As protein: CASSSERAAALYGYTF. The chain links TRBV7-2 to TRBJ1-2; the D is unclear. This CDR3 has 16 residues. From germline, CDR1 is SGHTA and CDR2 FQGNSA. V gave up 4 bases and J gave up 5 bases, with 20 bases separating them.

The chain employs TRBV7-6 and TRBJ2-1, with D unresolved. Germline values: CDR1 SGHVS, CDR2 FNYEAQ. Trimming took off 4 bases at V and 7 bases at J, with 5 bases between the two ends. The length of the CDR3 is 11 residues. The chain's CDR3 is CASSSRNEQFF. CDR3 coding DNA: TGTGCCAGCAGCTCCCGGAATGAGCAGTTCTTC.

Ten or more counts support this clonotype. The chain recombines TRBV5-6 with TRBJ1-1, with a possible D match to TRBD1 (6 bases). The germline V gene encodes CDR1 SGHDT and CDR2 YYEEEE. The CDR3 runs 13 residues. Between the trimmed V and J ends, which lost 4 bases and 1 base, there was a span of 8 bases. The CDR3 protein is CASSQQGNTEAFF. CDR3 DNA sequence: TGTGCCAGCAGCCAACAGGGGAACACTGAAGCTTTCTTT.

The chain uses TRBV12-3 or TRBV12-4 and TRBJ2-5; TRBD1 matches at 8 bases. CDR3 length: 14 amino acids. V dropped 8 bases and J dropped 4; count of bases not matched to a gene: 9. The CDR3 nucleotides read TGTGCCAGCCGTACTACAGGGGGTTTAGAGACCCAGTACTTC. It specifies CASRTTGGLETQYF.

The gene calls are TRBV7-2 and TRBJ1-1; the D gene is possibly TRBD1 (6 bases). The V end was cut by 4 bases, the J end by 4 bases, with 13 bases between. From germline, CDR1 is SGHTA and CDR2 FQGNSA. The CDR3 has 14 amino acids. CDR3 region: CASSSVAGVTEAFF. CDR3 sequence (DNA): TGTGCCAGCAGCTCAGTGGCAGGGGTCACTGAAGCTTTCTTT.

In its sample, this clonotype was seen many times. This chain joins TRBV12-3 or TRBV12-4 and TRBJ2-5; TRBD2 matches at 8 bases. The V and J ends lost 3 bases and 1 base, in that order; junction bases with no gene match: 4. The CDR3 length is 15 residues. As DNA, the CDR3 is TGTGCCAGCAGTTTGATGAGCGGGGGCCAAGAGACCCAGTACTTC. It encodes CASSLMSGGQETQYF.

This chain links TRBV7-8 with TRBJ1-2; no firm D call. Germline lookup yields CDR1 SGHVS and CDR2 FQNEAQ. Trimming took 4 bases from V and 4 from J, leaving 16 bases between them. CDR3 length equals 15 residues. The CDR3 loop is CASSSPTADPYGYTF. The CDR3 coding sequence is TGTGCCAGCAGCTCACCAACAGCGGACCCCTATGGCTACACCTTC.

This clonotype was observed a handful of times. This rearrangement joins TRBV7-2 to TRBJ1-2; weak D call: TRBD1 (5 bases). V was pared by 5 bases and J by 7 bases, with 14 bases between. The CDR3 covers 13 residues. Germline V gene data show CDR1 as SGHTA and CDR2 as FQGNSA. CDR3 region: CASSADRRTGYTF. The CDR3, as DNA: TGTGCCAGCAGCGCAGACAGACGTACTGGCTACACCTTC.

This chain uses TRBV7-2 with TRBJ2-1; tentative D call: TRBD1 (6 bases). V lost 1 base and J 4 bases, leaving 17 bases between the germline ends. Germline loops: CDR1 SGHTA, CDR2 FQGNSA. The CDR3 is made up of 17 amino acids. This CDR3 reads CASSLELGAGAYNEQFF. The CDR3 nucleotides read TGTGCCAGCAGCTTAGAGCTGGGGGCAGGGGCTTACAATGAGCAGTTCTTC.

V usage is TRBV7-8 and J usage is TRBJ2-5, with 14 bases aligning to TRBD2. Germline V gene sequence: CDR1 SGHVS, CDR2 FQNEAQ. V lost 4 bases, J lost 3 bases, and 7 bases stayed unmatched. This CDR3 spans 17 amino acids. CDR3 sequence: CASSSRLAGGPKETQYF. The CDR3 bases are TGTGCCAGCAGCTCCCGACTAGCGGGGGGGCCAAAAGAGACCCAGTACTTC.

This clonotype was counted many times. The chain uses TRBV4-2 and TRBJ2-3; 13 nucleotides match TRBD2. The CDR3 is made up of 17 amino acids. After removal of 4 bases from V and 5 bases from J, the junction contained 9 bases not matched to a gene. The germline V gene has CDR1 LGHNA and CDR2 YNFKEQ. CDR3 loop: CASSRLGTSGAGDTQYF. The CDR3, as DNA: TGTGCCAGCAGCCGGCTTGGGACTAGCGGGGCCGGAGATACGCAGTATTTT.

This clonotype was counted ten times or more. The chain is built from TRBV20-1 and TRBJ1-1, with D uncertain. Trimming left V 0 bases short and J 0 bases short, with 14 bases between. Germline V gene lookup returns CDR1 DFQATT and CDR2 SNEGSKA (reference sequence). The CDR3 extends over 16 amino acids. The CDR3 DNA is TGCAGTGCTAGAGATCGAAGGGCCCAGATGAACACTGAAGCTTTCTTT. It is translated as CSARDRRAQMNTEAFF.

The rearrangement links TRBV5-1 to TRBJ2-1; 7 bases align to TRBD2. This CDR3 region has 15 residues. V lost 7 bases to trimming and J lost 0 bases; unmatched junction nucleotides: 7. Germline CDR1 reads SGHRS; CDR2 reads YFSETQ. The CDR3 DNA reads TGCGCCAGCGGTATAGCGGGCCCCTCCTACAATGAGCAGTTCTTC. Its protein product is CASGIAGPSYNEQFF.

This clonotype was observed a few times. V gene TRBV4-3 combines with J gene TRBJ2-7, with 7 bases lining up with TRBD1. Germline trimming cut 1 base from V and 1 base from J; bases unmatched to any gene: 4. Germline CDR1 and CDR2: LGHNA and YSLEER. CDR3 length equals 15 residues. CDR3 amino acids: CASSQGPGGSYEQYF. The DNA for the CDR3 is TGCGCCAGCAGCCAAGGTCCAGGGGGATCCTACGAGCAGTACTTC.

The rearrangement joins TRBV7-8 to TRBJ2-4; 11 bases are shared with TRBD1. CDR3 length: 17 amino acids. Germline V gene lookup returns CDR1 SGHVS and CDR2 FQNEAQ. Germline trimming cut 1 base from V and 4 bases from J; bases unmatched to any gene: 6. The CDR3 coding sequence is TGTGCCAGCAGCTTAGGCAGGACAGGGGGCACAAAAAACATTCAGTACTTC. Residues: CASSLGRTGGTKNIQYF.

This sequence joins TRBV12-3 or TRBV12-4 and TRBJ1-5; D not certain. CDR3 length: 14 residues. Trimming shortened V by 3 bases and J by 0 bases, and 6 bases separated the two germline ends. The CDR3 region is CASSFSGSNQPQHF. CDR3 nucleotides: TGTGCCAGCAGTTTCTCGGGTAGCAATCAGCCCCAGCATTTT.

The chain employs TRBV7-8 and TRBJ2-3, with D unclear. This CDR3 has 14 residues. Germline V gives CDR1 SGHVS, CDR2 FQNEAQ. V shed 2 bases and J shed 2 bases, with 8 bases lying between them. CDR3 in DNA: TGTGCCAGCAGCTTACGACTCTACACAGATACGCAGTATTTT. This encodes CASSLRLYTDTQYF.